The 4 T cell receptor beta chains below were found in one sample sequenced in a study of Ad26.COV2.S vaccination and SARS-CoV-2 variants. Treatment in this sample: 15 to 20 received Ad26.COV2.S at low or high dose, single or two shots; about 5 received placebo; per-sample allocation not given. Sampling was performed 63 days after the first vaccine or placebo injection. Profiled with immunoSEQ multiplex PCR; TCRdb holds only in-frame clones, not every one. Altogether roughly 700,000 clones are present, more than 70% being singletons, with the ten largest covering roughly 1.5%. The sample was peripheral blood, taken in a trial of Ad26.COV2.S vaccine versus placebo. The receptors were sampled from a person between 18 and 65 years old who received the Ad26.COV2.S COVID-19 vaccine or a placebo.

V gene TRBV29-1 combines with J gene TRBJ2-1, with 7 nucleotides matching TRBD1. Trimming removed 4 bases from V and 2 bases from J; junction bases left unmatched: 14. The V gene's germline CDR1 is SQVTM and CDR2 ANQGSEA. The CDR3 covers 17 residues. This CDR3 reads CSVVGQTQGWAYNEQFF. CDR3 nucleotide sequence: TGCAGCGTTGTGGGACAGACCCAAGGATGGGCCTACAATGAGCAGTTCTTC.

With regard to this clone: Other DNA variants within this sample encode the same CDR3. The V and J genes are TRBV18 and TRBJ2-1; D is unclear. Germline CDR1 KGHSH, CDR2 LQKENI. V shed 2 bases and J shed 7 bases, with 6 bases lying between them. The CDR3 consists of 12 residues. The CDR3, as DNA: TGTGCCAGCTCACCAATTCGTAATGAGCAGTTCTTC. Translating it yields CASSPIRNEQFF. Filled out from reference TRBV18 and TRBJ2-1, the complete variable domain reads NAGVMQNPRHLVRRRGQEARLRCSPMKGHSHVYWYRQLPEEGLKFMVYLQKENIIDESGMPKERFSAEFPKEGPSILRIQQVVRGDSAAYFCASSPIRNEQFFGPGTRLTVL.

This sequence joins TRBV30 and TRBJ2-2, with no clear D. From germline, CDR1 is GTSNPN and CDR2 SVGIG (reference sequence). There are 14 residues in the CDR3. V shed 0 bases and J shed 1 base, with 6 bases lying between them. Here the CDR3 DNA reads TGTGCCTGGAGTGTTTGGGGGAACACCGGGGAGCTGTTTTTT. Translating gives CAWSVWGNTGELFF.

The chain employs TRBV30 and TRBJ1-1; no reliable D call. The V gene lost 0 bases and the J gene lost 8 bases, with 7 bases spanning the gap. Per germline, CDR1 GTSNPN and CDR2 SVGIG (reference sequence). The CDR3 sequence is 11 residues long. The CDR3 reads CAWSVAPEAFF. CDR3 coding DNA: TGTGCCTGGAGTGTAGCGCCAGAAGCTTTCTTT.